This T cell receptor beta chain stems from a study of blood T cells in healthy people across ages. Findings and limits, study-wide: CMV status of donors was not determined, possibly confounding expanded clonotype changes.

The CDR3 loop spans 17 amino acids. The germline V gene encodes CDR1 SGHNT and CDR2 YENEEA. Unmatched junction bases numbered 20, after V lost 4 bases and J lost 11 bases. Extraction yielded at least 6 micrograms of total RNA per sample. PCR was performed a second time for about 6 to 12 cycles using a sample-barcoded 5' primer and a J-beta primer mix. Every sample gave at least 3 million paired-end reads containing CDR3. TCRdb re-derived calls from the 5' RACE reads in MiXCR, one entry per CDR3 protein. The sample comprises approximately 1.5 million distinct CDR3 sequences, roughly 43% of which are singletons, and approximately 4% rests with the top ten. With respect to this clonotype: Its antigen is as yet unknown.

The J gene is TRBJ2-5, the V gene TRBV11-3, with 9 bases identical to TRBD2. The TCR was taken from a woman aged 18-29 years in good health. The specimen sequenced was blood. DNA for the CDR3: TGTGCCAGCAGCTCCCGCACGGGTCTAGCGGGGTACAATGAGCAGTACTTC. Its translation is CASSSRTGLAGYNEQYF.